This T cell receptor (beta chain) was observed in a study of T cell repertoires in cytomegalovirus infection. Study details: Epitope selection comprised recently identified HLA-C-restricted CMV epitopes and well-studied HLA-B-restricted CMV epitopes. CMV infection together with matching HLA type was indicated by public TCR beta signatures.

The CDR3 covers 15 residues. Trimming shortened V by 5 bases and J by 4 bases, and 17 bases separated the two germline ends. CDR1 is MNHEY and CDR2 is SMNVEV in the germline V gene (reference sequence). TCRdb re-derived calls from the reads in MiXCR, one entry per CDR3 protein. The sample lists hundreds of thousands of distinct CDR3 sequences, roughly 29% occurring once. Study-level findings and limits: Cumulated frequencies of public TCR beta families served to identify carriers of CMV plus the relevant HLA. In two of eight donors, the top clonotype was HLA-C-restricted CMV-specific.

A word on this clonotype: Its antigen is undetermined.

The rearrangement links TRBV27 to TRBJ1-1; D perhaps matches TRBD1 (5 bases). The starting material was cultured PBMCs, obtained from culture after CMV antigen stimulation. The sequence was collected from a human donor in good health (CMV status not recorded). Some clones in this sample may be carry-over from other donors' samples. The CDR3 nucleotides are TGTGCCAGCAGTATCAACGGAGTCGGGGGCACTGAAGCTTTCTTT. Protein sequence: CASSINGVGGTEAFF.